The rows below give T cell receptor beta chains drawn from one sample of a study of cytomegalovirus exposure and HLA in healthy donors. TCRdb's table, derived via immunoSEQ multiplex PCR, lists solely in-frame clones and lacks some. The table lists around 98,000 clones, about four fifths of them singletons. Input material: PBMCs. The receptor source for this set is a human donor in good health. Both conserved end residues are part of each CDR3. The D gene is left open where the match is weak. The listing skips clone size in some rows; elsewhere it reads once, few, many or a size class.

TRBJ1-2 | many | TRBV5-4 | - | CASSLPGGYGYTF | TGTGCCAGCAGCCTGCCGGGCGGGTATGGCTACACCTTC
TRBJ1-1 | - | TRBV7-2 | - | CASSLRGNTEAFF | TGTGCCAGCAGCCTCAGGGGGAACACTGAAGCTTTCTTT
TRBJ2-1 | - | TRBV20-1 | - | CSAPGVNEQFF | TGCAGTGCTCCAGGGGTAAATGAGCAGTTCTTC
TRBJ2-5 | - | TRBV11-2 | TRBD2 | CASSSPGLVQETQYF | TGTGCCAGCAGCTCTCCGGGACTAGTCCAAGAGACCCAGTACTTC
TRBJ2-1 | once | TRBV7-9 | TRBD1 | CSSSLLSGDRVNEQFF | TGTTCCAGCAGCTTATTATCAGGGGACAGGGTTAATGAGCAGTTCTTC
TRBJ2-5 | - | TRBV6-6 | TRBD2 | CASTYGRQETQYF | TGTGCCAGCACTTACGGGAGGCAAGAGACCCAGTACTTC
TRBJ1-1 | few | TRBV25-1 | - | CASSESGRDTEAFF | TGTGCCAGCAGTGAATCCGGGAGGGACACTGAAGCTTTCTTT
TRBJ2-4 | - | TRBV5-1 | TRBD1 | CASSGTRQGAKNIQYF | TGCGCCAGCAGCGGTACTAGACAGGGAGCCAAAAACATTCAGTACTTC
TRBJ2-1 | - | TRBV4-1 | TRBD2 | CASSQLAGGPFYNEQFF | TGCGCCAGCAGTCAGCTAGCGGGGGGGCCTTTCTACAATGAGCAGTTCTTC
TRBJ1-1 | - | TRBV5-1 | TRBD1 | CASSSQGGTEAFF | TGCGCCAGCAGCTCACAGGGGGGCACTGAAGCTTTCTTT
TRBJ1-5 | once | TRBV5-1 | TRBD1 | CASSLGSGGVNQPQHF | TGCGCCAGCAGCTTGGGCTCAGGGGGCGTCAATCAGCCCCAGCATTTT
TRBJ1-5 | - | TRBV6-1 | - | CASSEARGPQHF | TGTGCCAGCAGTGAAGCTCGAGGGCCCCAGCATTTT
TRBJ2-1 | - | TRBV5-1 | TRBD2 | CASSPGLAGGPNEQFF | TGCGCCAGCAGCCCGGGACTAGCGGGGGGGCCCAATGAGCAGTTCTTC
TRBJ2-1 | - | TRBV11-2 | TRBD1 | CASSLGTGKYNEQFF | TGTGCCAGCAGCTTGGGGACAGGGAAATACAATGAGCAGTTCTTC
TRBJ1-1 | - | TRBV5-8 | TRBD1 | CASSYRDRGTEAFF | TGTGCCAGCAGCTACCGGGACAGGGGAACTGAAGCTTTCTTT
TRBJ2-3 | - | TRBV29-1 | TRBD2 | CSVETGTSGGTDTQYF | TGCAGCGTTGAGACCGGGACTAGCGGAGGCACAGATACGCAGTATTTT
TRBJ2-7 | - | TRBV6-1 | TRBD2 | CASITSGGDGKQYF | TGTGCCAGCATAACTAGCGGGGGGGATGGAAAGCAGTACTTC
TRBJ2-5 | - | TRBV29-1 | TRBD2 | CSVDVASGETQYF | TGCAGCGTTGATGTAGCTAGCGGGGAGACCCAGTACTTC
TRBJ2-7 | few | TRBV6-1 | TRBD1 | CASSEAEGTGFYEQYF | TGTGCCAGCAGTGAGGCCGAAGGGACAGGCTTCTACGAGCAGTACTTC
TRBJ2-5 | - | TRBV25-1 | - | CASSWGGARSQETQYF | TGTGCCAGCAGCTGGGGGGGGGCTAGGTCCCAAGAGACCCAGTACTTC
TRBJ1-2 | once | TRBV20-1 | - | CSASLSGGYTF | TGCAGTGCTAGTCTTTCGGGTGGCTACACCTTC
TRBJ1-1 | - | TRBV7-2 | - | CASSLWRTGLIEAFF | TGTGCCAGCAGCCTTTGGAGGACGGGCCTTATTGAAGCTTTCTTT
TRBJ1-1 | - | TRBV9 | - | CASSEQGWNTEAFF | TGTGCCAGCAGCGAACAGGGCTGGAACACTGAAGCTTTCTTT
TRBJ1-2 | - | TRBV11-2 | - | CASTRTGTNYGYTF | TGTGCCAGCACTAGGACGGGGACTAACTATGGCTACACCTTC
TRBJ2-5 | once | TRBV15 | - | CATGRGLGETQYF | TGTGCCACCGGCAGGGGACTTGGGGAGACCCAGTACTTC
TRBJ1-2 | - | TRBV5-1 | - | CAGSLDHRYGYTF | TGCGCCGGCAGCTTGGACCATCGGTATGGCTACACCTTC
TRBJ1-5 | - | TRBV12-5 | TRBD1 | CASGLQGQGAPNQPQHF | TGTGCTAGTGGTTTGCAGGGACAGGGGGCTCCTAATCAGCCCCAGCATTTT
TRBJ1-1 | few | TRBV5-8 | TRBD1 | CASSPRFRTGGGEAFF | TGTGCCAGCAGCCCGAGGTTTCGGACAGGGGGCGGTGAAGCTTTCTTT
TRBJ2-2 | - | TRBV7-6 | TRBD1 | CASSKKGQSNTGELFF | TGTGCCAGCAGCAAAAAGGGACAGAGTAACACCGGGGAGCTGTTTTTT
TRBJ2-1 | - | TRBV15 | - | CATSRAGRKSNEQFF | TGTGCCACCAGCAGAGCCGGGAGAAAGTCAAATGAGCAGTTCTTC
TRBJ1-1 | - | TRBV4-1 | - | CASSQERHGMTGNTEAFF | TGCGCCAGCAGCCAAGAAAGGCATGGAATGACAGGGAACACTGAAGCTTTCTTT